This is a list of T cell receptor beta chains from one sample in a study of identical twins. TCRdb reanalysed the 5' RACE reads using MiXCR and keeps one entry per CDR3 protein. The sample lists a few hundred thousand distinct CDR3 sequences; around an eighth were seen once. The data also belong to a second study, concerning yellow fever vaccine responses in identical twins.

The sample consisted of CD8+ T cells sorted from blood. These TCRs come from a woman aged 18-29 years in good health. The CDR3 runs from the conserved cysteine through the conserved F or W. A row's size may be missing; if present it is once, few, many or a size class.

V gene: TRBV20-1
clone size: few
CDR3 protein: CSARMSYQETQYF

V gene: TRBV7-9
clone size: few
CDR3 protein: CASSLGTGSSHEQFF

V gene: TRBV28
clone size: NA
CDR3 protein: CASSLYGRLYQETQYF

V gene: TRBV7-2
clone size: few
CDR3 protein: CASIPRGLAGVYELFF

V gene: TRBV5-6
clone size: once
CDR3 protein: CASHLSPAGPQETQYF

V gene: TRBV3-1
clone size: few
CDR3 protein: CASSPEDGRGEQYF

V gene: TRBV20-1
clone size: NA
CDR3 protein: CSASGTGGDTEAFF

V gene: TRBV7-6
clone size: NA
CDR3 protein: CASSHGEADTQYF

V gene: TRBV21-1
clone size: once
CDR3 protein: CASSFRDTQRPYNEQFF

V gene: TRBV5-1
clone size: few
CDR3 protein: CASSSGLYRTDTQYF

V gene: TRBV10-3
clone size: few
CDR3 protein: CAIRGGVAGTYEQYF

V gene: TRBV28
clone size: NA
CDR3 protein: CASSPQGVREKLFF

V gene: TRBV4-2
clone size: many
CDR3 protein: CATEGGDYGYTF

V gene: TRBV12-3/TRBV12-4
clone size: many
CDR3 protein: CASSFYPGRQETQYF

V gene: TRBV20-1
clone size: few
CDR3 protein: CSARPLAETYEQYF

V gene: TRBV25-1
clone size: few
CDR3 protein: CASSDWLNETQYF

V gene: TRBV24-1
clone size: many
CDR3 protein: CATSEAGTLNTEAFF

V gene: TRBV7-2
clone size: NA
CDR3 protein: CASSLATGNSPLHF

V gene: TRBV18
clone size: few
CDR3 protein: CASSPGQPLEQYF